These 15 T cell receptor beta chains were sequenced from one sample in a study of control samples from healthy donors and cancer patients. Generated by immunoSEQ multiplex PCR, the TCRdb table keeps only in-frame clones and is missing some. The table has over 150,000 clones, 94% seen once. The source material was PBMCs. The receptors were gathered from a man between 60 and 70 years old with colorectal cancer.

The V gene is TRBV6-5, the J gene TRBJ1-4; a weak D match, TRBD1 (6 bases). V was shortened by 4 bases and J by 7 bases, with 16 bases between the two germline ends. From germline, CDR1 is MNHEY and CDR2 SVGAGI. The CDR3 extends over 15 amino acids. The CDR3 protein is CASSSHRAGGEKLFF. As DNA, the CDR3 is TGTGCCAGCAGTTCCCACAGGGCGGGGGGTGAAAAACTGTTTTTT.

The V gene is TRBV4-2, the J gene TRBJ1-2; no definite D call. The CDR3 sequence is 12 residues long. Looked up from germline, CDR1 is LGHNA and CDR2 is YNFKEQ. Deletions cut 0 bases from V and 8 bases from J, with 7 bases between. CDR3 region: CASSQDGRGYTF. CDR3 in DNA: TGTGCCAGCAGCCAAGATGGAAGAGGCTACACCTTC.

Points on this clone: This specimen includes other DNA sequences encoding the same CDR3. This CDR3 reads CASKRGGTGELFF. In DNA, the CDR3 is TGTGCCAGTAAGCGGGGCGGGACCGGGGAGCTGTTTTTT. This rearrangement joins TRBV19 to TRBJ2-2; 7 nucleotides agree with TRBD2. Germline CDR1 LNHDA, CDR2 SQIVND (reference sequence). The CDR3 is made up of 13 amino acids. The V and J ends lost 7 bases and 5 bases, in that order; junction bases with no gene match: 4.

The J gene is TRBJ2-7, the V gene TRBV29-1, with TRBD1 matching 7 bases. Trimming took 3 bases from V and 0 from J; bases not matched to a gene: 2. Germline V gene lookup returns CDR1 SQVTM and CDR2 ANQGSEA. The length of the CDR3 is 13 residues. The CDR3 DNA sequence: TGCAGCGTTGAGACAGGGAGCTCCTACGAGCAGTACTTC. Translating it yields CSVETGSSYEQYF.

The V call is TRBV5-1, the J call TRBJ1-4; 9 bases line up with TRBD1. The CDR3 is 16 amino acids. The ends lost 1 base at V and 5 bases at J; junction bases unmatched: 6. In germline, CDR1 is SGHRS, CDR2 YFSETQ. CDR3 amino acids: CASSLPTGTGNEKLFF. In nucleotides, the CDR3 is TGCGCCAGCAGCTTGCCCACCGGGACAGGGAATGAAAAACTGTTTTTT.

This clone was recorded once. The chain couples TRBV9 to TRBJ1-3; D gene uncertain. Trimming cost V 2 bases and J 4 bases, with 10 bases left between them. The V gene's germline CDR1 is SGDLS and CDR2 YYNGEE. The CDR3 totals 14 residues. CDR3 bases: TGTGCCAGCAGCGTCTCATCTTCGGGAAACACCATATATTTT. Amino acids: CASSVSSSGNTIYF.

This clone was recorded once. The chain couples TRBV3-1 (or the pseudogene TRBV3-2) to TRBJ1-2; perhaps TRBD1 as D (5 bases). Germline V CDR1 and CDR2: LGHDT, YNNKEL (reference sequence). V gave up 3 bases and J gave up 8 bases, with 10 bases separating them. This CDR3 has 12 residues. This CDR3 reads CASSQEWGGYTF. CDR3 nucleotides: TGTGCCAGCAGCCAGGAGTGGGGGGGCTACACCTTC.

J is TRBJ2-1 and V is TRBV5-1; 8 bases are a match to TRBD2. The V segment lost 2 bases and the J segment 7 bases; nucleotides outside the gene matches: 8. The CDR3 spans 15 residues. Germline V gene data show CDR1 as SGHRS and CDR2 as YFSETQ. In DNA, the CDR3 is TGCGCCAGCAGCTTTAGAACGGGGGGGCCGAATGAGCAGTTCTTC. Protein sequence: CASSFRTGGPNEQFF.

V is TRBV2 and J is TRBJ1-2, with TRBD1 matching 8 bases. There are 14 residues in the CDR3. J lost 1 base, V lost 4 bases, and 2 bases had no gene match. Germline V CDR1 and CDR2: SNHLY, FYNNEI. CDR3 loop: CASSGDRINYGYTF. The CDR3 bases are TGTGCCAGCAGTGGGGACAGGATTAACTATGGCTACACCTTC.

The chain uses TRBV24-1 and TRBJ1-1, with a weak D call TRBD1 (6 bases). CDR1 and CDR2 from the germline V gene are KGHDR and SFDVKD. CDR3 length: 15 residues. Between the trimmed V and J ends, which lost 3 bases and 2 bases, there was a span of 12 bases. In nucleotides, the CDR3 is TGTGCCACCAGTGATGCTCAGGGGACAAACACTGAAGCTTTCTTT. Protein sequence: CATSDAQGTNTEAFF.

CDR3 sequence reads: CASSFTGTAYGYTF. Here the CDR3 DNA reads TGTGCCAGCAGCTTCACCGGGACAGCCTATGGCTACACCTTC. The V gene is TRBV5-5, the J gene TRBJ1-2; 7 bases agree with TRBD1. The CDR3 length is 14 residues. Germline V gives CDR1 SGHKS, CDR2 YYEKEE (reference sequence). V trimming: 2 bases; J trimming: 4 bases; junction bases outside the gene matches: 5.

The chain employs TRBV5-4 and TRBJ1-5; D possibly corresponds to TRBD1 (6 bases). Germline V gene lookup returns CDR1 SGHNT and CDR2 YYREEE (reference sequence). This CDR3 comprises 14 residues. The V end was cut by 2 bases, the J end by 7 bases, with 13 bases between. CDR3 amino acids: CASSLQGHDQPQHF. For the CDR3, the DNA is TGTGCCAGCAGCTTACAGGGTCACGACCAGCCCCAGCATTTT.

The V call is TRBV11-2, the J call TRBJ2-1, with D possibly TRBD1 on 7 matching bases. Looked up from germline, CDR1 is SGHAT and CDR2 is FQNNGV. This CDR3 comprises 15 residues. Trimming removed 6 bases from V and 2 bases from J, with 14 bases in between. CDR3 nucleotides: TGTGCCAGCAGTCCTCAGGGGGGAACCTACAATGAGCAGTTCTTC. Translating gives CASSPQGGTYNEQFF.

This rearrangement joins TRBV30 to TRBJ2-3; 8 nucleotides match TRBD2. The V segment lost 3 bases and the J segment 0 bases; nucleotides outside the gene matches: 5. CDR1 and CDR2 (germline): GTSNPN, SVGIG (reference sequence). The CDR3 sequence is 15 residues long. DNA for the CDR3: TGTGCCTGGAGAGAGCGGGGGTTGAGCACAGATACGCAGTATTTT. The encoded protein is CAWRERGLSTDTQYF.

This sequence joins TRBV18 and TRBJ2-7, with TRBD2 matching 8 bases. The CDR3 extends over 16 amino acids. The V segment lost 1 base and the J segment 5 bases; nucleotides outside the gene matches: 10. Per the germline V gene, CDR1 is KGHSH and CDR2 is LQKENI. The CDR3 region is CASSPLAGNSPNEQYF. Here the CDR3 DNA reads TGTGCCAGCTCACCACTAGCGGGGAATTCCCCCAACGAGCAGTACTTC. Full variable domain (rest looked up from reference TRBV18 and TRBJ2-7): NAGVMQNPRHLVRRRGQEARLRCSPMKGHSHVYWYRQLPEEGLKFMVYLQKENIIDESGMPKERFSAEFPKEGPSILRIQQVVRGDSAAYFCASSPLAGNSPNEQYFGPGTRLTVT.